This TCR beta chain was sequenced in a study of CD8 T cells in Susac syndrome (dated by TCRdb to 2018 to 2020). With regard to the full study: Whether CD8+ T cell activation and differentiation in Susac syndrome was antigen driven was tested using repertoire sequencing. The clonality of the CD8+ T cell repertoire was compared across some eleven healthy donors, about 14 Susac syndrome patients and roughly 15 multiple sclerosis patients.

About this clonotype itself: No antigen is known for it. Per-base quality was not reported, and no clone a single base away is much larger than it.

RNA was extracted using the RNeasy kit, and about 0.5 to 1 ug of the RNA was reverse transcribed with random hexamers. The immunoSEQ multiplex PCR assay, covering 54 Vbeta and 13 Jbeta segments, was used to amplify TCR beta CDR3 regions. To correct PCR amplification bias, a synthetic template baseline was used for both primer optimization and computational correction. Regarding the original processing steps: Reads were annotated to V, D and J genes per IMGT and analyzed with immunoSEQ Analyzer, keeping only productive sequences. Clonality was calculated as one minus the Shannon entropy normalized by log2 of the number of productive unique sequences. For each patient and control, public and private clones were evaluated within the 100 most prevalent clones. Clones were defined as Susac-specific if absent from the healthy and MS cohorts, from more than 900 published viral clones and from other ImmuneACCESS disease sequences. TCRdb itself trimmed the public reads at Q25 with fastp, ran MiXCR and retained productive beta chains. Rows are unified per CDR3 protein, each entry keeping the most common DNA and genes. These V and J calls originate from TCRdb's pipeline instead of the authors' own analysis. This sample has about 430,000 distinct CDR3 sequences in its table, and around 85% of those were observed once. Jointly, the top ten make up under 0.15% of the sample.

Peripheral blood CD8+ and CD4+ T cells from healthy donors, Susac syndrome patients and multiple sclerosis patients were profiled using high-throughput TCR beta sequencing. The multiple sclerosis controls were treatment-naive patients whose relapsing-remitting disease, either stable or active, fulfilled the revised McDonald criteria. Bulk CD8+ and CD4+ T cells were purified by magnetic negative isolation, whereas CD8+ TEMRA cells were enriched by FACS. Blood was collected in EDTA tubes and processed within 24 hours, with PBMCs isolated through density gradient centrifugation. PBMCs intended for TCR sequencing were cryopreserved in liquid nitrogen and were subsequently thawed in a 37 degrees C water bath. The sorted or isolated CD4+, CD8+ and CD8+ TEMRA cells had a purity of 90% or higher. Beyond this particular receptor, the publication reports: The number of individuals in the TCR sequencing and HLA analysis was recognized as being relatively small.

The CDR3, from cysteine to phenylalanine, totals 13 residues. Kept here is only the CDR3 DNA, which spans 39 bases and is read in frame from base 1. Looking up the germline V gene yields CDR1 SGHAT and CDR2 FQNNGV. V lost 6 bases and J lost 0 bases; the stretch between them is 7 bases long. Sequencing was performed on CD8+ T cells from PBMCs. This receptor chain uses TRBV11-2 and TRBJ2-3; no D gene call is confident. The clonotype comes from a human donor with multiple sclerosis. This receptor carries the CDR3 CASRGYSTDTQYF. The nucleotide sequence reads as follows: TGTGCCAGCAGGGGCTACAGCACAGATACGCAGTATTTT.